The 26 T cell receptor beta chains presented below share a single source sample, sequenced in a study of beta chain features in type 1 diabetes. The study reverse transcribed the entire isolated RNA, so it sequenced expressed TCRB transcripts. Libraries were prepared by immunoSEQ multiplex PCR; TCRdb keeps only in-frame clonotypes and omits some of them. The table includes about 290,000 clones, approximately 8% detected once. The specimen sequenced was central memory CD4+ T cells from blood. The receptors were sampled from a woman aged 18-29 years in good health.

This clone was seen a few times. The chain carries TRBV5-1 and TRBJ1-4; TRBD1 is a possible D gene (5 bases). This CDR3 spans 15 amino acids. The V gene lost 1 base and the J gene lost 7 bases, with 14 bases spanning the gap. The germline CDR1 and CDR2 sequences are SGHRS and YFSETQ. Here the CDR3 reads CASSLSGTKSEKLFF. The CDR3 DNA reads as TGCGCCAGCAGCTTGAGCGGGACGAAGAGTGAAAAACTGTTTTTT.

This clone occurred many times. The chain combines TRBV4-3 with TRBJ1-1; TRBD1 matches at 7 bases. This CDR3 comprises 14 residues. Trimming cost V 4 bases and J 3 bases; bases outside gene matches: 5. The germline V gene encodes CDR1 LGHNA and CDR2 YSLEER. The CDR3 sequence: CASSRDGTDTEAFF. The CDR3 nucleotides read TGCGCCAGCAGCCGGGACGGGACAGACACTGAAGCTTTCTTT.

The chain couples TRBV21-1 to TRBJ2-1. TRBV21-1 is a known pseudogene. CDR3 length: 19 amino acids. The DNA for the CDR3 is TGTGCCAGCAGCAACCGCCGGAAAGGCCCACCCACCTTTAACAATGAGCAGTTCTTC. This codes for CASSNRRKGPPTFNNEQFF.

The genes are TRBV9 and TRBJ2-3; 10 bases are shared with TRBD2. Germline CDR1 SGDLS, CDR2 YYNGEE. The CDR3 loop spans 17 amino acids. With V trimmed by 3 bases and J by 3 bases, 10 bases remained unmatched. CDR3 coding DNA: TGTGCCAGCAGCGGATTGACTAGCGGGTTTGGGACAGATACGCAGTATTTT. Amino acids: CASSGLTSGFGTDTQYF.

There are a few counts of this clone. This chain uses TRBV6-5 with TRBJ1-2, with 10 nucleotides matching TRBD1. Trimming took 6 bases from V and 8 from J; bases not matched to a gene: 9. Germline-derived CDR1 and CDR2 are MNHEY and SVGAGI. The CDR3 covers 14 residues. The CDR3 loop is CASRVTGGAGGYTF. CDR3 sequence (DNA): TGTGCCAGCAGGGTGACAGGGGGCGCGGGAGGCTACACCTTC.

This clone turned up a few times. The chain joins TRBV29-1 to TRBJ2-3; D might be TRBD1 (6 bases). This CDR3 has 15 amino acids. The ends were cut back, 0 bases at V and 6 bases at J, with 16 bases in the middle. The germline V gene encodes CDR1 SQVTM and CDR2 ANQGSEA. The chain's CDR3 is CSVEDLKRQGDTQYF. The CDR3 DNA sequence: TGCAGCGTTGAAGATCTGAAGCGGCAGGGGGATACGCAGTATTTT.

This clone turned up a few times. CDR3 sequence (DNA): TGTGCCAGCAGACGGCTAGCGGAGAGCACAGATACGCAGTATTTT. Translating gives CASRRLAESTDTQYF. V is TRBV5-4 and J is TRBJ2-3; 7 positions match TRBD2. The length of the CDR3 is 15 residues. Germline V gives CDR1 SGHNT, CDR2 YYREEE (reference sequence). With 5 bases clipped from V and 0 bases from J, the junction kept 6 bases outside the gene matches.

Many counts were recorded for this clone. The chain has TRBV28 and TRBJ2-2, with D maybe TRBD1 (5 bases). Trimming cost V 7 bases and J 4 bases, with 10 bases left between them. The CDR3 contains 13 residues. CDR1 MDHEN and CDR2 SYDVKM come from the germline V gene. Here the CDR3 reads CASKQGGTGELFF. The CDR3 DNA reads as TGTGCCAGCAAGCAGGGCGGCACCGGGGAGCTGTTTTTT.

This clone was detected many times. An end of the junction differs from the germline gene, which may be a read error. This chain uses TRBV7-9 with TRBJ1-1; D gene uncertain. Germline V gives CDR1 SEHNR, CDR2 FQNEAQ (reference sequence). This CDR3 is built from 8 residues. The chain's CDR3 is CASSSLLF. The CDR3 DNA follows: TGTGCCAGCAGCTCCCTCCTCTTT.

In its sample, this clone was seen many times. The chain combines TRBV25-1 with TRBJ1-5; D unresolved. Trimming pared 4 bases from V and 4 bases from J, leaving 14 bases between. In germline, CDR1 is MGHDK, CDR2 SYGVNS. CDR3 size: 15 residues. The CDR3 nucleotides are TGTGCCAGCAGTGCCCCCGGGGAGAGAAATCAGCCCCAGCATTTT. Amino acids: CASSAPGERNQPQHF. The full variable domain, completed using reference TRBV25-1 and TRBJ1-5, is EADIYQTPRYLVIGTGKKITLECSQTMGHDKMYWYQQDPGMELHLIHYSYGVNSTEKGDLSSESTVSRIRTEHFPLTLESARPSHTSQYLCASSAPGERNQPQHFGDGTRLSIL.

This clone occurred many times. The genes are TRBV28 and TRBJ1-2; D may be TRBD1 (5 bases). V was shortened by 6 bases and J by 4 bases, with 21 bases between the two germline ends. Germline CDR1 reads MDHEN; CDR2 reads SYDVKM. The CDR3 sequence is 16 residues long. DNA for the CDR3: TGTGCCAGCAGGACCATAGGGACGGCGTATCTCTATGGCTACACCTTC. Translating it yields CASRTIGTAYLYGYTF.

About this clone: Other DNA sequences of this sample code for an identical CDR3. This rearrangement joins TRBV10-2 to TRBJ2-1; the D gene is possibly TRBD2 (6 bases). The CDR3 covers 14 residues. The V gene's germline CDR1 is WSHSY and CDR2 SAAADI. Deletions cut 6 bases from V and 7 bases from J, with 16 bases between. The CDR3 region is CASRLSGRSNEQFF. CDR3 DNA: TGCGCCAGCAGGCTTAGCGGAAGGAGTAATGAGCAGTTCTTC.

Worth noting for this clone: An end of the junction differs from the germline gene, which may be a read error. The chain has TRBV7-7 and TRBJ2-7, with a possible D match to TRBD1 (5 bases). Looked up from germline, CDR1 is SSHAT and CDR2 is FNYEAQ (reference sequence). The CDR3 covers 15 residues. CDR3 protein: CASSQGVAATYEQYF. DNA for the CDR3: TGTGCTAGCAGCCAAGGGGTGGCAGCAACCTACGAGCAGTACTTC.

The chain carries TRBV6-4 and TRBJ2-6, with D possibly being TRBD1 (6 bases). The V gene's germline CDR1 is MRHNA and CDR2 SNTAGT. Trimming shortened V by 6 bases and J by 4 bases, and 16 bases separated the two germline ends. There are 16 residues in the CDR3. CDR3 bases: TGTGCCAGCAGCCCTCGCAGGGGTGGAGGGGCCAACGTCCTGACTTTC. This codes for CASSPRRGGGANVLTF.

This sequence joins TRBV9 and TRBJ1-6, with 7 nucleotides matching TRBD1. This CDR3 has 15 residues. CDR1 SGDLS and CDR2 YYNGEE come from the germline V gene. After removal of 3 bases from V and 10 bases from J, the junction contained 10 bases not matched to a gene. The CDR3 nucleotides read TGTGCCAGCAGCGCCGCGGCAGGGGGTTTCTCACCCCTCCACTTT. Its protein is CASSAAAGGFSPLHF.

This clone has just a few counts. The J gene is TRBJ2-5, the V gene TRBV7-9; no reliable D call. Per germline, CDR1 SEHNR and CDR2 FQNEAQ (reference sequence). The ends were cut back, 2 bases at V and 0 bases at J, with 10 bases in the middle. The CDR3 is 15 amino acids. The CDR3, as DNA: TGTGCCAGCAGCTTAACGGGTCTGGACCAAGAGACCCAGTACTTC. Encoded protein: CASSLTGLDQETQYF.

On this clone: A much larger clone differs by one base, so this may be a read error. This sequence joins TRBV5-1 and TRBJ1-1, with no clear D. V lost 0 bases and J 10 bases, leaving 13 bases between the germline ends. CDR1 is SGHRS and CDR2 is YFSETQ in the germline V gene. The CDR3 runs to 13 residues. The DNA for the CDR3 is TGCGCCAGCAGCTTGGAACATGATTCCGTAGCTTTCTTT. Translated, it gives CASSLEHDSVAFF.

This clone was recorded at least ten times. This chain's CDR3 is CASSRDQSSYEQYF. In DNA, the CDR3 is TGTGCCAGCAGCCGGGATCAAAGCTCCTACGAGCAGTACTTC. The chain combines TRBV7-9 with TRBJ2-7, with D maybe TRBD2 (5 bases). V lost 5 bases to trimming and J lost 0 bases, with 11 bases between them. Germline assignment: CDR1 SEHNR and CDR2 FQNEAQ (reference sequence). The CDR3 covers 14 residues.

The genes are TRBV5-1 and TRBJ2-7; 7 bases agree with TRBD1. CDR3 length: 14 residues. Losses at the gene ends were 0 bases for V and 3 bases for J; bases not matched to a gene: 3. Germline V CDR1 and CDR2: SGHRS, YFSETQ. The CDR3 sequence is CASSLAGTDYEQYV. CDR3 sequence (DNA): TGCGCCAGCAGCTTGGCCGGGACAGACTACGAGCAGTACGTC.

This clone was seen a few times. This chain uses TRBV28 with TRBJ2-5; 12 nucleotides align to TRBD2. This CDR3 is built from 16 residues. Trimming removed 2 bases from V and 3 bases from J; junction bases left unmatched: 4. The V gene's germline CDR1 is MDHEN and CDR2 SYDVKM. The CDR3 DNA is TGTGCCAGCAGTTTACTGCTAGCGGGGGGGAAAGAGACCCAGTACTTC. This codes for CASSLLLAGGKETQYF.

This clone was picked up a small number of times. The chain is built from TRBV7-9 and TRBJ1-1; the D gene is possibly TRBD1 (6 bases). The CDR3 runs 13 residues. Trimming took 5 bases from V and 5 from J, leaving 12 bases between them. Germline V lookup: CDR1 SEHNR, CDR2 FQNEAQ (reference sequence). CDR3 region: CASSLQQGTEAFF. CDR3 coding DNA: TGTGCCAGCAGCCTCCAACAGGGTACTGAAGCTTTCTTT.

CDR3 protein: CASSRKVGGVGEAFF. For the CDR3, the DNA is TGTGCCAGCAGTCGGAAGGTGGGGGGAGTGGGTGAAGCTTTCTTT. The chain combines TRBV2 with TRBJ1-1, with D possibly matching TRBD1 (5 bases). V lost 5 bases, J lost 7 bases, and 20 bases lay in between. Germline loops: CDR1 SNHLY, CDR2 FYNNEI. This CDR3 spans 15 amino acids.

The chain has TRBV6-5 and TRBJ2-7; 7 nucleotides align to TRBD1. V lost 6 bases and J lost 6; bases outside the gene matches: 14. Per the germline V gene, CDR1 is MNHEY and CDR2 is SVGAGI. The CDR3 covers 15 residues. The CDR3 loop reads CASRAGGAAVGEQYF. The CDR3 coding sequence is TGTGCCAGCAGGGCAGGGGGTGCCGCAGTGGGCGAGCAGTACTTC.

The V and J genes are TRBV5-1 and TRBJ2-3; no clear D. CDR1 SGHRS and CDR2 YFSETQ come from the germline V gene. The germline V and J ends were trimmed by 0 bases and 2 bases, with 7 bases remaining between them. The CDR3 has 14 residues. DNA for the CDR3: TGCGCCAGCAGCTTGGTTGGGCTCACAGATACGCAGTATTTT. Translating it yields CASSLVGLTDTQYF.

This clone was picked up a small number of times. The chain couples TRBV29-1 to TRBJ1-4, with D perhaps TRBD1 (6 bases). Trimming left V 0 bases short and J 8 bases short, with 10 bases between. Germline-derived CDR1 and CDR2 are SQVTM and ANQGSEA. This CDR3 has 13 residues. The CDR3 sequence is CSVEDQGREKLFF. CDR3 DNA: TGCAGCGTTGAAGATCAGGGGCGGGAAAAACTGTTTTTT.

This chain joins TRBV19 and TRBJ2-5, with 8 bases matching TRBD1. Per germline, CDR1 LNHDA and CDR2 SQIVND (reference sequence). The V segment lost 5 bases and the J segment 9 bases; nucleotides outside the gene matches: 11. The CDR3 totals 14 residues. The CDR3 reads CASSPRQGYEAQYF. CDR3 nucleotides: TGTGCCAGTAGTCCCCGACAGGGGTACGAGGCCCAGTACTTC.